The 16 T cell receptor beta chains presented below share a single source sample, sequenced in a study of beta chain features in type 1 diabetes. Expressed TCRB transcripts got sequenced, as all isolated RNA was reverse transcribed. Assay used: immunoSEQ multiplex PCR; TCRdb lists only in-frame clones, some missing. Found here are over 650,000 clones, over 13% of them singletons; the top ten hold approximately 0.039%. The antigens for these receptors are not known. Study results and caveats: Across all four CD4+ subsets, people with type 1 diabetes showed modestly shorter TCRB CDR3s.

Sequencing was performed on naive CD4+ T cells from blood. The receptors derive from a man in his late teens or twenties with type 1 diabetes.

This clone was observed a few times. Other nucleotide sequences in the sample specify the same CDR3. V gene TRBV30 combines with J gene TRBJ2-3, with D maybe TRBD2 (6 bases). Trimming stripped 3 bases from V and 1 base from J, with 8 bases between. Germline assignment: CDR1 GTSNPN and CDR2 SVGIG (reference sequence). The CDR3 totals 13 residues. This CDR3 reads CAWSGSGTDTQYF. CDR3 DNA sequence: TGTGCCTGGAGCGGGAGCGGCACAGATACGCAGTATTTT.

The J gene is TRBJ2-3, the V gene TRBV9, with 14 positions matching TRBD2. Germline V gene lookup returns CDR1 SGDLS and CDR2 YYNGEE. Trimming at V came to 0 bases and at J to 2 bases, leaving 8 bases not matched to a gene. CDR3 size: 19 residues. The CDR3 nucleotides read TGTGCCAGCAGCGTAGGACCGCGGACTAGCGGGGGGCCCACAGATACGCAGTATTTT. Residues: CASSVGPRTSGGPTDTQYF.

The V and J genes are TRBV7-9 and TRBJ2-1, with 9 bases aligning to TRBD2. After removal of 4 bases from V and 7 bases from J, the junction contained 8 bases not matched to a gene. From germline, CDR1 is SEHNR and CDR2 FQNEAQ (reference sequence). The CDR3 consists of 15 residues. CDR3 region: CASSSAGGPGNEQFF. Here the CDR3 DNA reads TGTGCCAGCAGCTCGGCGGGGGGGCCTGGGAATGAGCAGTTCTTC.

This clone came up a few times. This chain links TRBV10-3 with TRBJ2-1; 15 bases agree with TRBD2. Germline V gives CDR1 ENHRY, CDR2 SYGVKD. This CDR3 region has 13 residues. V lost 10 bases, J lost 7 bases, and 2 bases stayed unmatched. The CDR3 DNA follows: TGTGCCACCGGACTAGCGGGAGGGAATGAGCAGTTCTTC. Its protein is CATGLAGGNEQFF.

This clone occurred a few times. The DNA for the CDR3 is TGTGCCTGGAGTGGACTAGCGACCAATGAGCAGTTCTTC. Its protein is CAWSGLATNEQFF. The genes are TRBV30 and TRBJ2-1, with TRBD2 matching over 8 bases. V lost 1 base and J lost 6; bases outside the gene matches: 2. CDR3 size: 13 residues. The V gene's germline CDR1 is GTSNPN and CDR2 SVGIG (reference sequence).

The rearrangement joins TRBV7-2 to TRBJ2-6, with a weak D call TRBD1 (5 bases). This CDR3 is 17 amino acids long. Trimming shortened V by 7 bases and J by 2 bases, and 18 bases separated the two germline ends. The germline V gene encodes CDR1 SGHTA and CDR2 FQGNSA. CDR3 DNA sequence: TGTGCCAGCAAACTCTCAGGGTTGGGGCCTGGGGCCAACGTCCTGACTTTC. The encoded protein is CASKLSGLGPGANVLTF.

Only a few counts were recorded for this clone. The chain uses TRBV29-1 and TRBJ1-1; no definite D call. CDR1 and CDR2 from the germline V gene are SQVTM and ANQGSEA. V was pared by 1 base and J by 1 base, with 10 bases between. The CDR3 runs to 14 residues. CDR3 nucleotides: TGCAGCGTTGAAGGTAAATACTCGAACACTGAAGCTTTCTTT. Translation gives CSVEGKYSNTEAFF.

The sample holds a few counts of this clone. This specimen includes other DNA sequences encoding the same CDR3. This chain links TRBV7-9 with TRBJ1-1; D might be TRBD1 (5 bases). The ends were cut back, 3 bases at V and 5 bases at J, with 10 bases in the middle. Germline CDR1 is SEHNR and CDR2 is FQNEAQ (reference sequence). The CDR3 length is 13 residues. The CDR3 DNA reads TGTGCCAGCAGCTTGGGGGGTGGTACTGAAGCTTTCTTT. As protein: CASSLGGGTEAFF. Filled out from reference TRBV7-9 and TRBJ1-1, the complete variable domain reads DTGVSQNPRHKITKRGQNVTFRCDPISEHNRLYWYRQTLGQGPEFLTYFQNEAQLEKSRLLSDRFSAERPKGSFSTLEIQRTEQGDSAMYLCASSLGGGTEAFFGQGTRLTVV.

This chain connects TRBV27 to TRBJ2-4; possible D gene TRBD1, 6 bases. The germline CDR1 and CDR2 sequences are MNHEY and SMNVEV (reference sequence). The CDR3 consists of 17 residues. Trimming stripped 6 bases from V and 8 bases from J, with 26 bases between. CDR3 nucleotide sequence: TGTGCCAGCAGAAACTCCGGGACATCCAGAACCATGGACATTCAGTACTTC. Its protein product is CASRNSGTSRTMDIQYF.

The chain joins TRBV7-9 to TRBJ1-2; no clear D gene. This CDR3 has 18 amino acids. Germline V gene data show CDR1 as SEHNR and CDR2 as FQNEAQ (reference sequence). V lost 4 bases to trimming and J lost 3 bases, with 24 bases between them. CDR3 sequence (DNA): TGTGCCAGCAGCTCGGGCCTGTGGGCCAACCAGGTGGACTATGGCTACACCTTC. This encodes CASSSGLWANQVDYGYTF. Together with reference TRBV7-9 and TRBJ1-2, the CDR3 gives the full variable domain: DTGVSQNPRHKITKRGQNVTFRCDPISEHNRLYWYRQTLGQGPEFLTYFQNEAQLEKSRLLSDRFSAERPKGSFSTLEIQRTEQGDSAMYLCASSSGLWANQVDYGYTFGSGTRLTVV.

The DNA of the CDR3 is TGTGCCAGCAGCTTAGAGGGACGCCAAGAGACCCAGTACTTC. Its translation: CASSLEGRQETQYF. The rearrangement joins TRBV7-9 to TRBJ2-5; either TRBD1 or TRBD2 may supply D (5 bases each). V was shortened by 1 base and J by 1 base, with 7 bases between the two germline ends. Germline V CDR1 and CDR2: SEHNR, FQNEAQ (reference sequence). The CDR3 has 14 residues.

The chain recombines TRBV6-5 with TRBJ2-7; D is possibly TRBD2 (7 bases). The CDR3 length is 14 residues. The V gene lost 8 bases and the J gene lost 1 base, with 15 bases spanning the gap. Germline CDR1 is MNHEY and CDR2 is SVGAGI. The CDR3 nucleotides are TGTGCCAGCCATCGGGGAGGGACATCCTACGAGCAGTACTTC. Its translation: CASHRGGTSYEQYF.

The chain has TRBV25-1 and TRBJ2-2, with D tentatively TRBD2 (5 bases). Trimming took 6 bases from V and 4 from J, leaving 6 bases between them. There are 12 residues in the CDR3. The germline V gene has CDR1 MGHDK and CDR2 SYGVNS. The CDR3, as DNA: TGTGCCAGCAGGGACTTCACCGGGGAGCTGTTTTTT. This sequence encodes CASRDFTGELFF.

V usage is TRBV4-3 and J usage is TRBJ2-2; no firm D call. The CDR3 totals 17 residues. Germline V gene lookup returns CDR1 LGHNA and CDR2 YSLEER. Trimming cost V 1 base and J 1 base, with 13 bases left between them. The CDR3 here is CASSQGPPMGNTGELFF. CDR3 DNA sequence: TGCGCCAGCAGCCAAGGGCCTCCGATGGGGAACACCGGGGAGCTGTTTTTT.

The CDR3 spells CASSGGQGVRETQYF. In nucleotides, the CDR3 is TGTGCCAGCAGCGGGGGACAGGGGGTCAGAGAGACCCAGTACTTC. The chain links TRBV9 to TRBJ2-5, with TRBD1 identical over 11 bases. The CDR3 covers 15 residues. CDR1 and CDR2 (germline): SGDLS, YYNGEE. The V segment lost 3 bases and the J segment 4 bases; nucleotides outside the gene matches: 5.

The rearrangement joins TRBV7-9 to TRBJ2-5, with a weak D call TRBD2 (5 bases). The CDR3 consists of 13 residues. Trimming cost V 5 bases and J 3 bases, with 10 bases left between them. Germline lookup yields CDR1 SEHNR and CDR2 FQNEAQ (reference sequence). This CDR3 is CASSPGWEETQYF. CDR3 nucleotide sequence: TGTGCCAGCAGCCCGGGGTGGGAAGAGACCCAGTACTTC.